Presented here are 5 T cell receptor beta chains from one specimen sequenced in a study of neoadjuvant anti-PD-1 for oral cavity cancer. Clones were read by immunoSEQ multiplex PCR, and TCRdb kept only the in-frame ones, dropping some. The sample carries about 15,000 clones, roughly 40% recorded once. Time point indicated: after neoadjuvant nivolumab, at surgical resection. The sequencing used tumor tissue, collected after nivolumab (anti-PD-1) treatment. The receptors stem from a person aged 40 to 85 with oral cavity squamous cell carcinoma.

The chain links TRBV27 to TRBJ2-7, with D perhaps matching TRBD1 or TRBD2 (5 bases each). V was shortened by 5 bases and J by 0 bases, with 17 bases between the two germline ends. Germline V gene lookup returns CDR1 MNHEY and CDR2 SMNVEV (reference sequence). The CDR3 totals 16 residues. CDR3 nucleotide sequence: TGTGCCAGCAGTCGCCGGACACTAGAGCCCTCCTACGAGCAGTACTTC. Protein sequence: CASSRRTLEPSYEQYF.

This clone was counted only a few times. J is TRBJ2-1 and V is TRBV7-2, with 13 bases lining up with TRBD2. The CDR3 contains 19 residues. The J segment lost 5 bases and the V segment lost 4 bases, leaving 14 bases of the junction unmatched. Germline lookup yields CDR1 SGHTA and CDR2 FQGNSA. CDR3 coding DNA: TGTGCCAGCAGCTCGATGGGACTAGCGGGGCGTACTGTAAACAATGAGCAGTTCTTC. Protein product: CASSSMGLAGRTVNNEQFF.

The chain recombines TRBV29-1 with TRBJ1-4, with a tentative D call TRBD1 (5 bases). This CDR3 is 13 amino acids long. The V end was cut by 6 bases, the J end by 8 bases, with 16 bases between. Germline V gene sequence: CDR1 SQVTM, CDR2 ANQGSEA. The CDR3 bases are TGCAGCGTGCAGACGGCGTCAGGGGAAAAACTGTTTTTT. It yields the protein CSVQTASGEKLFF.

The chain carries TRBV6-1 and TRBJ1-2; the match to TRBD1 covers 7 bases. The CDR3 spans 14 residues. J gave up 6 bases and V 5 bases, and 9 bases lay outside the gene matches. Germline CDR1 and CDR2: MNHNS and SASEGT. The CDR3 DNA reads as TGTGCCAGCAGTTTCAGAGGGGGCCATGATGGCTACACCTTC. It specifies CASSFRGGHDGYTF.

This clone was seen more than once but under ten times. The gene calls are TRBV9 and TRBJ1-2, with D tentatively TRBD1 (5 bases). CDR3 length equals 14 residues. The V end lost 4 bases, the J end lost 8 bases, and 18 bases lay between the germline ends. CDR1 SGDLS and CDR2 YYNGEE come from the germline V gene. This CDR3 is CASSPIGTKVGYTF. The CDR3 coding sequence is TGTGCCAGCAGCCCCATAGGGACGAAAGTCGGCTACACCTTC. Together with reference TRBV9 and TRBJ1-2, the CDR3 gives the full variable domain: DSGVTQTPKHLITATGQRVTLRCSPRSGDLSVYWYQQSLDQGLQFLIQYYNGEERAKGNILERFSAQQFPDLHSELNLSSLELGDSALYFCASSPIGTKVGYTFGSGTRLTVV.